Listed below are T cell receptor beta chains from one sample, sequenced in a study of blood T cell repertoires in COVID-19. Profiled with immunoSEQ multiplex PCR; TCRdb holds only in-frame clones, not every one. Of about 190,000 clones listed, roughly 80% are singletons. Sample: peripheral blood. These receptors came from a man aged 55 to 69 with active or convalescent COVID-19. The CDR3 runs from the conserved cysteine through the conserved F or W.

J: TRBJ2-4
V: TRBV5-6
CDR3: CASSFGQGGRAQYF

J: TRBJ1-3
V: TRBV9
CDR3: CASSSRTGVPIYF

J: TRBJ1-1
V: TRBV3-1/TRBV3-2
CDR3: CASSQWDTRGTEAFF

J: TRBJ2-5
V: TRBV5-1
CDR3: CASSGQPGETQYF

J: TRBJ1-4
V: TRBV7-3
CDR3: CASRTMDRGREKLFF

J: TRBJ1-1
V: TRBV2
CDR3: CASITQRSTSRGSF

J: TRBJ1-1
V: TRBV9
CDR3: CASSVGVGTGTREAFF

J: TRBJ2-1
V: TRBV6-1
CDR3: CASSEGAGGREQFF

J: TRBJ2-1
V: TRBV5-6
CDR3: CASSRDRGGDEQFF

J: TRBJ1-5
V: TRBV16
CDR3: CASSRQGGSNQPQHF

J: TRBJ2-7
V: TRBV5-5
CDR3: CASSLVLTGIYEQYF

J: TRBJ2-5
V: TRBV2
CDR3: CASSETSGNRETQYF

J: TRBJ2-1
V: TRBV6-5
CDR3: CASSHRLAGVGEQFF

J: TRBJ1-6
V: TRBV3-1/TRBV3-2
CDR3: CASSQESHTRVPLHF

J: TRBJ1-4
V: TRBV28
CDR3: CATSFRGEKLFF

J: TRBJ2-7
V: TRBV5-4
CDR3: CASSRETGHYEQYF

J: TRBJ2-1
V: TRBV18
CDR3: CASSPPSGSPHEQFF

J: TRBJ1-5
V: TRBV12-5
CDR3: CASGSGYNQPQHF

J: TRBJ1-5
V: TRBV19
CDR3: CASSIVPGPSNQPQHF

J: TRBJ1-1
V: TRBV7-2
CDR3: CASSLIGGLAEAFF

J: TRBJ2-1
V: TRBV19
CDR3: CASSTRDRGLGDEQFF

J: TRBJ1-2
V: TRBV25-1
CDR3: CASSGTGVIGGRGYTF

J: TRBJ2-5
V: TRBV29-1
CDR3: CSVSEGQETQYF

J: TRBJ2-1
V: TRBV2
CDR3: CASGGRSRANEQFF

J: TRBJ2-3
V: TRBV9
CDR3: CASSVDPSGRGADTQYF

J: TRBJ2-5
V: TRBV7-8
CDR3: CASSLLAGGETQYF

J: TRBJ2-7
V: TRBV9
CDR3: CASSVGTGDYEQYF

J: TRBJ2-5
V: TRBV30
CDR3: CAWSETGDGETQYF

J: TRBJ2-5
V: TRBV15
CDR3: CATVLSGRAPGRETQYF

J: TRBJ2-2
V: TRBV5-1
CDR3: CAGSPHLDTGELFF

J: TRBJ1-1
V: TRBV6-5
CDR3: CVTTRGGLNTEAFF

J: TRBJ1-2
V: TRBV2
CDR3: CASIWDHRAVRYTF

J: TRBJ1-2
V: TRBV28
CDR3: CASSSDRAYGYTF

J: TRBJ1-1
V: TRBV2
CDR3: CASSARRQGASAFF

J: TRBJ2-3
V: TRBV6-1
CDR3: CASSERGFTDTQYF

J: TRBJ1-1
V: TRBV5-1
CDR3: CASSSTANTEAFF

J: TRBJ1-2
V: TRBV27
CDR3: CASSFSGSGYGYTF

J: TRBJ2-5
V: TRBV5-1
CDR3: CASRDLGMEEETQYF

J: TRBJ1-2
V: TRBV11-1
CDR3: CASSFRGQGLAGYTF

J: TRBJ2-2
V: TRBV29-1
CDR3: CSVDWTGTGELFF

J: TRBJ2-3
V: TRBV9
CDR3: CASSVELAGGADTQYF

J: TRBJ1-5
V: TRBV30
CDR3: CAWSIGGGRWSGNQPQHF

J: TRBJ1-3
V: TRBV6-5
CDR3: CASSSETFGLNTIYF

J: TRBJ2-2
V: TRBV6-5
CDR3: CASAWEYRDTGELFF

J: TRBJ1-2
V: TRBV6-5
CDR3: CASSSGDPYGYTF

J: TRBJ1-4
V: TRBV28
CDR3: CAIMDTAAKLFF

J: TRBJ1-2
V: TRBV7-3
CDR3: CASSLSPGSGYGYTF

J: TRBJ2-7
V: TRBV2
CDR3: CASGGDSYEQYF